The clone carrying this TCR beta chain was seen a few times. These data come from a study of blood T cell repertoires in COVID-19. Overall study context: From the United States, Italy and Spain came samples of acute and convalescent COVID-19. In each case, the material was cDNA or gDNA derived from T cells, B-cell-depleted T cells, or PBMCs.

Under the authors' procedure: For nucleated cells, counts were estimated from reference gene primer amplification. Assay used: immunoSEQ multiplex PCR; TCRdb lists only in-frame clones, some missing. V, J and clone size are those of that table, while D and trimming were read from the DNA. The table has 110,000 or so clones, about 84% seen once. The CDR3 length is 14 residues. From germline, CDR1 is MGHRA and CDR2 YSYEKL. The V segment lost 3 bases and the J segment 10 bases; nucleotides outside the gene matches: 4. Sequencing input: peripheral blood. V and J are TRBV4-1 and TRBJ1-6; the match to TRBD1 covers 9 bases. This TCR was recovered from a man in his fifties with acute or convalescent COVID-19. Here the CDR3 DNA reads TGCGCCAGCAGCCAGGGGGACAGGGTATCACCCCTCCACTTT. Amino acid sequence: CASSQGDRVSPLHF.